The present T cell receptor beta chain was sequenced within a study of shared clonotypes between healthy human individuals. Study conclusions and caveats: Of the naive CD4 clonotypes, around 5.2% were shared across several donors. Investigators collected only blood, and repertoires in tissues likely differ.

Naive CD4+ cells were CD45RA-selected; the remaining cells were memory. Comments on this clone: Its antigen is unknown.

The V end lost 2 bases, the J end lost 1 base, and 9 bases lay between the germline ends. CDR1 is SGHVS, CDR2 FNYEAQ, per germline. The CDR3 has 15 amino acids. As processed by the authors: Junction-only immunoSEQ sequences carried no quality scores, so filtering differed. Clones were read by immunoSEQ multiplex PCR, and TCRdb kept only the in-frame ones, dropping some. The D gene and trimming were derived from the DNA, and the V and J assignments and clone size from that table. This sample has over 950,000 clones, with 77% found just once. Sample: memory CD4+ T cells from PBMCs. The subset was: CD45RA-negative fraction. The chain joins TRBV7-6 to TRBJ2-1; D gene uncertain. The receptor's source is a man between 18 and 29 years old in good health. Some clones in this sample may be carry-over from other donors' samples. The CDR3 nucleotides are TGTGCCAGCAGCTTAAACGGGTTATCCTACAATGAGCAGTTCTTC. Encoded protein: CASSLNGLSYNEQFF.